Listed here are 32 T cell receptor beta chains from one sample, sequenced in a study of cytomegalovirus exposure and HLA in healthy donors (dated by TCRdb to the late 2010s). The method behind the library was the immunoSEQ multiplex PCR assay. The multiplex PCR relied on a mix of 60 forward primers for TCR Vbeta segments and 13 reverse primers for TCR Jbeta segments. Entries here come from immuneACCESS through TCRdb and include only in-frame sequences with V and J called. Some clones fail to appear in such tables; in the studies checked, an unresolved V gene covers under half of the shortfall, and the cause of the remainder is unknown. Recorded for this sample are 150,000 to 200,000 clones; about 62% of them occurred a single time. The biggest ten clones account for around 2.9% of the sample. Source material: PBMCs. These receptors were obtained from a man aged 35-49 years in good health and CMV-seronegative.

This chain connects TRBV6-1 to TRBJ2-5, with 7 bases lining up with TRBD2. The germline V gene has CDR1 MNHNS and CDR2 SASEGT. Unmatched junction bases numbered 8, after V lost 6 bases and J lost 1 base. The CDR3 covers 15 residues. The chain's CDR3 is CASSTNLAVQETQYF. The CDR3 DNA reads as TGTGCCAGCAGCACGAACCTAGCGGTCCAAGAGACCCAGTACTTC.

This clone was seen only once. V is TRBV19 and J is TRBJ2-5, with 9 bases matching TRBD1. Germline V lookup: CDR1 LNHDA, CDR2 SQIVND (reference sequence). J gave up 5 bases and V 3 bases, and 7 bases lay outside the gene matches. The CDR3 extends over 15 amino acids. The DNA of the CDR3 is TGTGCCAGTAGTATTACCGGGACAGGGCTGGAGACCCAGTACTTC. Amino acids: CASSITGTGLETQYF.

For the CDR3, the DNA is TGTGCCAGCAGCCCCCCTAGCGGGTACCACAATGAGCAGTTCTTC. Encoded protein: CASSPPSGYHNEQFF. V gene TRBV7-2 combines with J gene TRBJ2-1, with TRBD2 identical over 8 bases. Germline loops: CDR1 SGHTA, CDR2 FQGNSA. Germline trimming cut 5 bases from V and 5 bases from J; bases unmatched to any gene: 8. The length of the CDR3 is 15 residues.

The CDR3 protein is CASSTTRTGSPYEQYF. The CDR3 bases are TGTGCCAGCAGCACTACCCGGACAGGGTCCCCCTACGAGCAGTACTTC. The V call is TRBV28, the J call TRBJ2-7, with TRBD1 matching 8 bases. There are 16 residues in the CDR3. Germline CDR1 is MDHEN and CDR2 is SYDVKM. Trimming cost V 6 bases and J 2 bases; bases outside gene matches: 12.

This chain joins TRBV27 and TRBJ2-1; 9 bases map to TRBD2. The CDR3 is 14 amino acids. Unmatched junction bases numbered 10, after V lost 7 bases and J lost 9 bases. Germline assignment: CDR1 MNHEY and CDR2 SMNVEV (reference sequence). The CDR3 DNA follows: TGTGCCAGCACAATAGCGGGGGCCAGGAGTGAGCAGTTCTTC. This translates into CASTIAGARSEQFF.

The chain recombines TRBV5-4 with TRBJ1-2; the D gene is possibly TRBD1 (6 bases). Per germline, CDR1 SGHNT and CDR2 YYREEE (reference sequence). The V end was cut by 4 bases, the J end by 6 bases, with 13 bases between. The CDR3 covers 13 residues. Here the CDR3 reads CASSPDRSDGYTF. For the CDR3, the DNA is TGTGCCAGCAGCCCCGACAGGTCGGATGGCTACACCTTC.

In this sample, this clone turned up a few times. The chain is built from TRBV5-4 and TRBJ1-1; tentatively, D is TRBD1 (5 bases). There are 14 residues in the CDR3. CDR1 and CDR2 (germline): SGHNT, YYREEE (reference sequence). Trimming shortened V by 0 bases and J by 3 bases, and 9 bases separated the two germline ends. The CDR3 sequence is CASSLGQRDTEAFF. Written as DNA, the CDR3 is TGTGCCAGCAGCTTGGGACAGAGAGACACTGAAGCTTTCTTT.

The chain combines TRBV28 with TRBJ1-3; TRBD1 matches at 7 bases. The CDR3 covers 14 residues. From germline, CDR1 is MDHEN and CDR2 SYDVKM. The J segment lost 3 bases and the V segment lost 6 bases, leaving 5 bases of the junction unmatched. CDR3 sequence: CASSPGQVGNTIYF. Here the CDR3 DNA reads TGTGCCAGCAGCCCCGGACAGGTTGGAAACACCATATATTTT.

The J gene is TRBJ1-2, the V gene TRBV23-1, with D possibly matching TRBD1 (6 bases). TRBV23-1 is assigned to the ORF class and has an uncertain function. There are 16 residues in the CDR3. Trimming cost V 0 bases and J 2 bases, with 13 bases left between them. CDR3 bases: TGCGCCAGCAGTCAATCCTACGGGCAGGGGAACTATGGCTACACCTTC. Residues: CASSQSYGQGNYGYTF.

The rearrangement uses TRBV7-9 and TRBJ1-1; unclear D gene. Germline CDR1 reads SEHNR; CDR2 reads FQNEAQ (reference sequence). This CDR3 contains 13 residues. The V end lost 2 bases, the J end lost 8 bases, and 12 bases lay between the germline ends. CDR3 in amino acids: CASSLTAGREAFF. The CDR3 region has the DNA TGTGCCAGCAGCTTAACGGCGGGCAGGGAAGCTTTCTTT.

The chain recombines TRBV10-3 with TRBJ1-1, with D hard to call. Trimming took 3 bases from V and 1 from J, leaving 18 bases between them. Germline lookup yields CDR1 ENHRY and CDR2 SYGVKD. The CDR3 covers 17 residues. The chain's CDR3 is CAISEGPGRLGNTEAFF. The CDR3 nucleotides are TGTGCCATCAGTGAAGGCCCGGGAAGATTGGGGAACACTGAAGCTTTCTTT.

V is TRBV30 and J is TRBJ2-2, with a tentative D call TRBD1 (7 bases). Germline V lookup: CDR1 GTSNPN, CDR2 SVGIG (reference sequence). V was shortened by 5 bases and J by 7 bases, with 20 bases between the two germline ends. The CDR3 is 15 amino acids. The CDR3: CAWLQGWGAGGELFF. CDR3 sequence (DNA): TGTGCCTGGTTACAGGGGTGGGGGGCCGGCGGGGAGCTGTTTTTT.

The gene calls are TRBV27 and TRBJ2-2; D is perhaps TRBD1 (5 bases). Between the trimmed V and J ends, which lost 2 bases and 2 bases, there was a span of 9 bases. The CDR3 has 15 residues. Germline V gene sequence: CDR1 MNHEY, CDR2 SMNVEV (reference sequence). CDR3 residues: CASSLLTANTGELFF. CDR3 in DNA: TGTGCCAGCAGTTTACTGACAGCTAACACCGGGGAGCTGTTTTTT.

This clone was picked up many times. The chain carries TRBV5-6 and TRBJ1-4; no reliable D call. The V gene lost 9 bases and the J gene lost 3 bases, with 18 bases spanning the gap. Germline-derived CDR1 and CDR2 are SGHDT and YYEEEE. This CDR3 is built from 15 residues. CDR3: CATYSGGLANEKLFF. CDR3 sequence (DNA): TGTGCCACCTATTCTGGTGGTTTAGCTAATGAAAAACTGTTTTTT. Drawing the rest from reference TRBV5-6 and TRBJ1-4, the complete variable domain is DAGVTQSPTHLIKTRGQQVTLRCSPKSGHDTVSWYQQALGQGPQFIFQYYEEEERQRGNFPDRFSGHQFPNYSSELNVNALLLGDSALYLCATYSGGLANEKLFFGSGTQLSVL.

The V and J genes are TRBV7-2 and TRBJ2-3, with 7 positions matching TRBD2. J was trimmed by 7 bases and V by 6 bases; bases with no gene match: 7. Germline V gene data show CDR1 as SGHTA and CDR2 as FQGNSA. The CDR3 has 13 amino acids. The CDR3 loop is CASRLGGGYTQYF. CDR3 in DNA: TGTGCCAGCAGGCTCGGCGGGGGATATACGCAGTATTTT.

The gene calls are TRBV7-9 and TRBJ2-5, with TRBD1 as a possible D gene (6 bases). V was pared by 8 bases and J by 5 bases, with 15 bases between. Germline V lookup: CDR1 SEHNR, CDR2 FQNEAQ (reference sequence). The CDR3 has 13 residues. This CDR3 is CASGNQGKETQYF. In DNA form, the CDR3 reads TGTGCCAGCGGAAACCAGGGGAAGGAGACCCAGTACTTC.

The chain has TRBV5-1 and TRBJ2-1; 8 bases fit TRBD2. J gave up 0 bases and V 4 bases, and 6 bases lay outside the gene matches. The length of the CDR3 is 16 residues. Per the germline V gene, CDR1 is SGHRS and CDR2 is YFSETQ. CDR3 coding DNA: TGCGCCAGCAGCGGCGGGACTAGGAGCTCCTACAATGAGCAGTTCTTC. Amino acids: CASSGGTRSSYNEQFF.

This clone was picked up a small number of times. The chain has TRBV11-2 and TRBJ1-4; a possible D gene is TRBD1 (5 bases). Germline CDR1 and CDR2: SGHAT and FQNNGV. Between the trimmed V and J ends, which lost 5 bases and 8 bases, there was a span of 18 bases. The CDR3 length is 15 residues. The CDR3 is CASSPVPGVGEKLFF. In DNA, the CDR3 is TGTGCCAGCAGCCCCGTCCCGGGGGTAGGGGAAAAACTGTTTTTT.

The chain carries TRBV5-4 and TRBJ1-1; 7 bases match TRBD1. J gave up 0 bases and V 4 bases, and 6 bases lay outside the gene matches. Per the germline V gene, CDR1 is SGHNT and CDR2 is YYREEE (reference sequence). The CDR3 sequence is 15 residues long. CDR3 residues: CASSPGGQVNTEAFF. The CDR3 bases are TGTGCCAGCAGCCCTGGCGGACAGGTGAACACTGAAGCTTTCTTT.

This clone has a handful of counts. This chain links TRBV27 with TRBJ2-5; TRBD1 agrees at 9 bases. The CDR3 consists of 15 residues. Germline trimming cut 5 bases from V and 5 bases from J; bases unmatched to any gene: 9. Looked up from germline, CDR1 is MNHEY and CDR2 is SMNVEV (reference sequence). The CDR3 DNA follows: TGTGCCAGCAGTACGCAACAGGGGGCGTGGGAGACCCAGTACTTC. Translated: CASSTQQGAWETQYF.

The chain recombines TRBV11-2 with TRBJ1-6, with a possible D match to TRBD1 (5 bases). The CDR3 consists of 14 residues. V was trimmed by 5 bases and J by 7 bases, leaving 12 bases between them. The germline gives CDR1 SGHAT, CDR2 FQNNGV. CDR3 sequence reads: CASSPGVGNSPLHF. The DNA for the CDR3 is TGTGCCAGCAGCCCGGGGGTGGGCAATTCACCCCTCCACTTT.

The chain employs TRBV25-1 and TRBJ2-3; D remains unclear. This CDR3 comprises 15 residues. CDR1 MGHDK and CDR2 SYGVNS come from the germline V gene. Trimming removed 1 base at V and 2 bases at J, with 10 bases between. CDR3: CASSESRSITDTQYF. CDR3 nucleotide sequence: TGTGCCAGCAGTGAATCACGGTCGATCACAGATACGCAGTATTTT.

In this sample, this clone turned up once. In DNA, the CDR3 is TGCGCCAGCAGCCCGGAGGGACAGGGGAACTACGAGCAGTACTTC. This sequence encodes CASSPEGQGNYEQYF. V usage is TRBV5-1 and J usage is TRBJ2-7, with 10 bases aligning to TRBD1. Trimming cost V 4 bases and J 3 bases; bases outside gene matches: 7. Per germline, CDR1 SGHRS and CDR2 YFSETQ. This CDR3 spans 15 amino acids.

This chain connects TRBV2 to TRBJ1-4, with TRBD1 matching 9 bases. The CDR3 has 14 residues. V shed 7 bases and J 7 bases; nucleotides not matched to a gene: 7. The germline V gene encodes CDR1 SNHLY and CDR2 FYNNEI. Here the CDR3 DNA reads TGTGCCAGCAAACTGGGACAGGGCAGTGAAAAACTGTTTTTT. Its translation: CASKLGQGSEKLFF.

This rearrangement joins TRBV10-2 to TRBJ2-1, with 9 bases lining up with TRBD2. This CDR3 has 14 residues. Germline assignment: CDR1 WSHSY and CDR2 SAAADI. The V segment lost 6 bases and the J segment 2 bases; nucleotides outside the gene matches: 2. CDR3 DNA sequence: TGCGCCAGCAGCTTAGCGGGGGCCTACAATGAGCAGTTCTTC. It codes for CASSLAGAYNEQFF.

This clone has just a few counts. V usage is TRBV5-1 and J usage is TRBJ2-1; TRBD2 agrees at 10 bases. Germline lookup yields CDR1 SGHRS and CDR2 YFSETQ. The junction had 7 bases not matched to a gene; V was cut back by 4 bases and J by 6 bases. The CDR3 sequence is 15 residues long. The CDR3 nucleotides read TGCGCCAGCAGCGACCTAGCGGGAGTTACCAATGAGCAGTTCTTC. It specifies CASSDLAGVTNEQFF.

This clone was seen more than once but under ten times. V gene TRBV6-5 combines with J gene TRBJ2-5; 7 nucleotides agree with TRBD1. The CDR3 has 13 amino acids. V lost 6 bases, J lost 2 bases, and 3 bases stayed unmatched. Germline V gene lookup returns CDR1 MNHEY and CDR2 SVGAGI. CDR3: CASRSGGQETQYF. In DNA form, the CDR3 reads TGTGCCAGCAGGTCAGGGGGTCAAGAGACCCAGTACTTC.

Only a few counts were recorded for this clone. The chain combines TRBV6-4 with TRBJ1-6, with a tentative D call TRBD1 (5 bases). The germline V and J ends were trimmed by 4 bases and 7 bases, with 8 bases remaining between them. Germline loops: CDR1 MRHNA, CDR2 SNTAGT. The CDR3 consists of 13 residues. As DNA, the CDR3 is TGTGCCAGCAGTGCCAGGGAAAATTCACCCCTCCACTTT. Residues: CASSARENSPLHF.

The J gene is TRBJ2-3, the V gene TRBV20-1, with D unresolved. Germline V gives CDR1 DFQATT, CDR2 SNEGSKA (reference sequence). V was clipped by 5 bases and J by 6 bases, with 9 bases between them. The CDR3 extends over 11 amino acids. The CDR3 DNA reads as TGCAGTGCTCCCGTCTCGGATACGCAGTATTTT. Translation: CSAPVSDTQYF.

The chain carries TRBV7-9 and TRBJ1-5; 8 bases line up with TRBD1. The CDR3 has 16 amino acids. CDR1 is SEHNR and CDR2 is FQNEAQ in the germline V gene (reference sequence). V gave up 5 bases and J gave up 1 base; unmatched junction bases: 7. The CDR3 sequence: CASSRDRGDSNQPQHF. DNA of the CDR3: TGTGCCAGCAGCCGAGACAGGGGCGACAGCAATCAGCCCCAGCATTTT.

This clone has just one count. This chain connects TRBV5-1 to TRBJ2-2; D is unclear. Germline V lookup: CDR1 SGHRS, CDR2 YFSETQ. The length of the CDR3 is 13 residues. The V end was cut by 2 bases, the J end by 6 bases, with 8 bases between. The CDR3 DNA is TGCGCCAGCAGCTTCGAGGCGCCCGGGGAGCTGTTTTTT. This gives the protein CASSFEAPGELFF.

This clone was found a few times. This chain connects TRBV15 to TRBJ1-4, with no clear D. The CDR3 loop spans 13 amino acids. Trimming left V 0 bases short and J 12 bases short, with 11 bases between. CDR1 is LNHNV, CDR2 YYDKDF, per germline (reference sequence). CDR3 DNA sequence: TGTGCCACCAGCAGAGACCGAGGGCAAGAACTGTTTTTT. Translated, it gives CATSRDRGQELFF.